This entry concerns a single T cell receptor (beta chain). What it recognizes is unknown. This record comes from a study of T cell clones after liver transplantation. About the study: As an antigen-independent comparator, third-party-reactive TCRbeta sequences came from pre-transplant mixed lymphocyte reactions.

The germline CDR1 and CDR2 sequences are SGHAT and FQDESV (reference sequence). The length of the CDR3 is 13 residues. The V gene end was trimmed by 6 bases and the J gene end by 9 bases; junction bases not matched to a gene: 5. Assay used: immunoSEQ multiplex PCR; TCRdb lists only in-frame clones, some missing. Here the sample spans tens of thousands of clones, over 55% being singletons. Study findings and constraints: A significant post-transplant drop in circulating graft-donor-reactive CD4 TCRbeta sequences occurred in most of the 8 subjects.

The V call is TRBV11-1, the J call TRBJ2-1, with TRBD1 matching 10 bases. The sequence came from a human donor who received a liver transplant. This specimen was CD4+ T cells from blood, taken before liver transplant. In DNA, the CDR3 is TGTGCCAGCAGGCTGGGACAGGGGACTGAGCAGTTCTTC. This gives the protein CASRLGQGTEQFF.